This TCR beta chain was sequenced during a study of identical twins. Findings and caveats of the study: The presence of invariant MAIT and iNKT cells could partly confound analyses of zero-insertion sequences.

With 4 bases removed from V and 10 bases from J, the gap between germline ends came to 18 bases. The CDR3 is 14 amino acids. CDR1 SGHRS and CDR2 YFSETQ come from the germline V gene. This clonotype is a singleton in its sample. What it recognizes is unknown. TCRdb redid the calling of the 5' RACE reads with MiXCR, one entry per CDR3 protein. The table shows roughly 690,000 distinct CDR3 sequences, with around 21% occurring only once. These data are also associated with another study on T cells expressing NK-cell markers. That report notes: HCMV seropositivity marked seven of the eight sequenced donors; one was seronegative. A few donors' CD3+CD56-NKG2C+ cells were dominated by the same clonotypes.

The rearrangement joins TRBV5-1 to TRBJ2-1, with TRBD1 as a possible D gene (5 bases). This TCR came from a woman under 30 in good health. Material for sequencing was PBMCs. In DNA form, the CDR3 reads TGCGCCAGCAGCCAAGCTCAGGGTAGGCGGGAGCAGTTCTTC. Residues: CASSQAQGRREQFF.